The rows below give T cell receptor beta chains drawn from one sample of a study of graft-versus-host responses after intestinal transplantation. Data came from immunoSEQ multiplex PCR; TCRdb stores just in-frame clones and leaves some out. The sample holds 95,000 to 110,000 clones, over 75% seen once. Their antigens are not known. The input for sequencing was unstimulated CD4+ T cells sorted from spleen or lymph node cells, taken before intestinal transplant. These receptors came from a human donor who received an intestinal transplant. The CDR3 runs from the conserved cysteine through the conserved F or W. D genes are given only for firm matches. Not every row has a clone size; where given, it reads once, few, many or a size class.

v_call,clone_size,j_call,d_call,cdr3_nt,cdr3_aa
TRBV7-7,once,TRBJ2-7,-,TGTGCCAGCAGCTTAGTTCAGGGCCCCTACGAGCAGTACTTC,CASSLVQGPYEQYF
TRBV7-2,-,TRBJ2-7,TRBD2,TGTGCCAGCAGCTGGACTAGCGGGGCGGCCCTCGAGCAGTACTTC,CASSWTSGAALEQYF
TRBV7-2,-,TRBJ2-1,-,TGTGCCAGCAGCTTTCAAGGGACTGAGCAGTTCTTC,CASSFQGTEQFF
TRBV6-1,-,TRBJ1-5,-,TGTGCCAGCTCGAGACAACTTGGGGGTCAGCCCCAGCATTTT,CASSRQLGGQPQHF
TRBV5-4,once,TRBJ1-2,TRBD1,TGTGCCAGCAGCTTGGATGGTCAGGGGGCGACGGGGGGCTTCTATGGCTACACCTTC,CASSLDGQGATGGFYGYTF
TRBV5-1,-,TRBJ1-5,-,TGCGCCAGCAGCTTGGAGTCGAATCAGCCCCAGCATTTT,CASSLESNQPQHF
TRBV7-6,-,TRBJ2-7,TRBD1,TGTGCCAGCAGCCCCGGGACAGGTAATAGGGAGCAGTACTTC,CASSPGTGNREQYF
TRBV7-9,-,TRBJ2-2,-,TGTGCCAGCAGCTTAAATCCCCCCGGCCGGGAGCTGTTTTTT,CASSLNPPGRELFF
TRBV9,-,TRBJ2-1,-,TGTGCCAGCAGCGTAGGCCGGTCTGTCCCGTTCTTC,CASSVGRSVPFF
TRBV2,-,TRBJ1-5,-,TGTGCCAGCGATAGGGATAGCAATCAGCCCCAGCATTTT,CASDRDSNQPQHF
TRBV28,few,TRBJ1-4,TRBD1,TGTGCCAGCACAGGGGGAGCATATGAAAAACTGTTTTTT,CASTGGAYEKLFF
TRBV6-6,-,TRBJ2-6,-,TGTGCCAGCAGACTCTCTGGGGCCAACGTCCTGACTTTC,CASRLSGANVLTF
TRBV15,-,TRBJ1-6,-,TGTGCCACCAGCAGGGAGAATAATTCACCCCTCCACTTT,CATSRENNSPLHF
TRBV6-1,-,TRBJ2-7,TRBD2,TGTGCCAGCAGCCGACTAGCGGGAGCCTACGAGCAGTACTTC,CASSRLAGAYEQYF
TRBV10-1,-,TRBJ2-1,TRBD2,TGCGCCAGCAGTGGTCAGCGGGGGAGCTCCTACAATGAGCAGTTCTTC,CASSGQRGSSYNEQFF
TRBV10-2,-,TRBJ1-5,-,TGCGCCAGCACCCGATATAGCAATCAGCCCCAGCATTTT,CASTRYSNQPQHF
TRBV19,-,TRBJ2-1,TRBD1,TGTGCCAGTTCAGGGCAGGGGGCAACTGAGCAGTTCTTC,CASSGQGATEQFF
TRBV5-1,-,TRBJ1-3,-,TGCGCCAGCAGCGCTACAGGGCTCTCTACTGGAAACACCATATATTTT,CASSATGLSTGNTIYF
TRBV28,once,TRBJ1-2,-,TGTGCCAGCAGTTTGCGTCCCCATGGCTACACCTTC,CASSLRPHGYTF
TRBV6-1,-,TRBJ1-2,-,TGTGCCAGCAGTAAAAGGACAGTCTCTCGTGGCTACACCTTC,CASSKRTVSRGYTF
TRBV18,-,TRBJ1-1,-,TGTGCCAGCTCACCGGACGGAAAGGGGACTGAAGCTTTCTTT,CASSPDGKGTEAFF
TRBV11-2,few,TRBJ2-1,TRBD2,TGTGCCAGCAGCCCAGGGGCGGGGGGGTACAATGAGCAGTTCTTC,CASSPGAGGYNEQFF
TRBV6-1,-,TRBJ2-7,-,TGTGCCAGCACCCTATACTATTACGAGCAGTACTTC,CASTLYYYEQYF